The following is a T cell receptor (beta chain) sequence with its context. As yet, its antigen is unknown. In germline, CDR1 is LNHDA, CDR2 SQIVND (reference sequence). Trimming removed 8 bases from V and 5 bases from J; junction bases left unmatched: 8. This CDR3 comprises 13 residues. This entry comes from a study of T cell responses to AZD1222 COVID-19 vaccine. Study results and limitations: The breadth and depth of Spike-specific TCRs increased once two AZD1222 doses had been given. Clonal diversity was possibly underestimated, and white British individuals and females predominated among donors. Repertoire sampling was restricted to post-peak T cell response timepoints.

TCRdb's copy holds only in-frame clones and misses some; the assay was immunoSEQ multiplex PCR. The table has roughly 120,000 clones, about 87% seen once; the top ten hold approximately 5.4%. V gene TRBV19 combines with J gene TRBJ1-1; 7 bases line up with TRBD1. This clonotype was obtained from an adult in good health. The sample was peripheral blood, taken on day 0 of AZD1222 vaccination. The CDR3 region is CASHTTGYTEAFF. For the CDR3, the DNA is TGTGCCAGTCATACGACAGGGTATACTGAAGCTTTCTTT.